Here is one TCR beta chain with its context. What it recognizes is unknown. The V and J ends lost 3 bases and 6 bases respectively, with 7 bases between them. This CDR3 spans 12 amino acids. The germline V gene has CDR1 SGHRS and CDR2 YFSETQ. Only in-frame clones appear in the TCRdb table, and some are missing; sequencing was by immunoSEQ multiplex PCR. The data contain more than 35,000 clones, approximately 85% of them singletons. This record comes from a study of STAT5B mutations in CD4+ large granular lymphocyte leukemia. Study observations and caveats: Top patient clones used TRBV06 genes more often: 8/27 versus 2/35 in controls. Without putative leukemic clones, patient CD4-sorted repertoires remained more clonal than healthy CD4+ repertoires. Without HLA matching, higher CD4+ than CD8+ T-LGLL clonality could reflect small sample size.

Material for sequencing was CD4+ T cells from blood buffy coats. This chain uses TRBV5-1 with TRBJ1-5, with a weak D call TRBD1 (5 bases). The TCR sequence derives from a human donor in good health. CDR3 residues: CASSWDGQPQHF. The CDR3 DNA follows: TGCGCCAGCAGCTGGGACGGTCAGCCCCAGCATTTT. The whole variable domain, filled in from reference TRBV5-1 and TRBJ1-5, reads KAGVTQTPRYLIKTRGQQVTLSCSPISGHRSVSWYQQTPGQGLQFLFEYFSETQRNKGNFPGRFSGRQFSNSRSEMNVSTLELGDSALYLCASSWDGQPQHFGDGTRLSIL.